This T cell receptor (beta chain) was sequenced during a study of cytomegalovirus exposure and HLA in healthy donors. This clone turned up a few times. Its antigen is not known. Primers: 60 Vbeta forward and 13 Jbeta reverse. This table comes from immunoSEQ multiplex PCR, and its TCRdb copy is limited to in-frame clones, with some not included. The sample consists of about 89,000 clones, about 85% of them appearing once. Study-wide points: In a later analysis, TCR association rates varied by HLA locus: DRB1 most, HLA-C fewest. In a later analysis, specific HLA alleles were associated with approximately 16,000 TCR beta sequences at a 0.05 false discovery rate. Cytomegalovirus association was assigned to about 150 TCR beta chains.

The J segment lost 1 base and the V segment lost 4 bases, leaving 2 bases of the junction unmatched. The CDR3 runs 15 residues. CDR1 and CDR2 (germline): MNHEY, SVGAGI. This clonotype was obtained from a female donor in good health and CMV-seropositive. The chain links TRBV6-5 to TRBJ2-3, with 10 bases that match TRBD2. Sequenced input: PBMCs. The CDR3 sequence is CASSSGTSGTDTQYF. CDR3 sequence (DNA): TGTGCCAGCAGTTCCGGGACTAGCGGCACAGATACGCAGTATTTT.